The 22 T cell receptor beta chains given below trace back to one sample, sequenced in a study of cytomegalovirus exposure and HLA in healthy donors. The primer mix had 60 Vbeta and 13 Jbeta primers. Sequenced by immunoSEQ multiplex PCR; TCRdb stores in-frame clones only, minus some. The sample records 100,000 or so clones, 78% being singletons. The sequencing input was PBMCs. The receptors were sampled from a male donor in good health and CMV-seronegative.

This clone was seen a few times. The chain uses TRBV4-3 and TRBJ2-7, with D possibly TRBD1 on 5 matching bases. The CDR3 consists of 15 residues. Deletions cut 0 bases from V and 3 bases from J, with 12 bases between. Germline-derived CDR1 and CDR2 are LGHNA and YSLEER. CDR3 amino acids: CASSQDRTPLYEQYF. The CDR3 DNA reads as TGCGCCAGCAGCCAAGATCGGACACCCCTCTACGAGCAGTACTTC.

This clone was seen only a few times. A junction end diverges from the germline sequence, so it may reflect a read error. The chain carries TRBV6-1 and TRBJ1-2, with TRBD1 as a possible D gene (6 bases). The CDR3 covers 14 residues. CDR1 is MNHNS and CDR2 is SASEGT in the germline V gene. CDR3 DNA sequence: TGTGCCAGCAGCGAAGGAAGGGGGTGGGATGGCTACACCTTC. This encodes CASSEGRGWDGYTF.

V is TRBV6-1 and J is TRBJ2-7, with TRBD2 matching over 7 bases. Germline V CDR1 and CDR2: MNHNS, SASEGT. The ends lost 7 bases at V and 0 bases at J; junction bases unmatched: 3. CDR3 size: 13 residues. As DNA, the CDR3 is TGTGCCAGCAATCTAGCGGACTCCTACGAGCAGTACTTC. Its protein is CASNLADSYEQYF.

The chain carries TRBV2 and TRBJ2-3; D possibly corresponds to TRBD2 (6 bases). CDR3 length: 18 amino acids. V was cut by 2 bases and J by 2 bases, with 20 bases left in between. Germline CDR1 reads SNHLY; CDR2 reads FYNNEI. This CDR3 reads CASSEKWGLGGLTDTQYF. CDR3 in DNA: TGTGCCAGCAGTGAAAAGTGGGGACTGGGCGGGCTCACAGATACGCAGTATTTT.

The genes are TRBV15 and TRBJ2-7, with 11 bases that match TRBD2. Germline assignment: CDR1 LNHNV and CDR2 YYDKDF (reference sequence). The CDR3 extends over 14 amino acids. V was pared by 1 base and J by 4 bases, with 0 bases of the junction left unmatched. The CDR3 loop reads CATSRGLAGYEQYF. The CDR3, as DNA: TGTGCCACCAGCAGAGGACTAGCGGGATACGAGCAGTACTTC.

The chain employs TRBV7-6 and TRBJ2-7; 8 nucleotides match TRBD2. The CDR3 loop spans 16 amino acids. Unmatched junction bases numbered 9, after V lost 5 bases and J lost 0 bases. Germline V gene data show CDR1 as SGHVS and CDR2 as FNYEAQ. CDR3 bases: TGTGCCAGCAGCAATAGGGCTAGCGGGCACTCCTACGAGCAGTACTTC. Residues: CASSNRASGHSYEQYF.

The chain joins TRBV28 to TRBJ1-1; tentative D call: TRBD1 (6 bases). CDR1 MDHEN and CDR2 SYDVKM come from the germline V gene. The CDR3 runs to 15 residues. V lost 2 bases and J lost 1, with 11 bases in between. The CDR3 coding sequence is TGTGCCAGCAGTTTAGAGGACAGTTCGAACACTGAAGCTTTCTTT. Its translation: CASSLEDSSNTEAFF.

This chain connects TRBV19 to TRBJ2-1; 8 bases fit TRBD1. V was clipped by 10 bases and J by 1 base; unmatched bases: 3. CDR3 length equals 13 residues. In germline, CDR1 is LNHDA, CDR2 SQIVND (reference sequence). Here the CDR3 DNA reads TGTGCCACCGGACAGGGATCCTACAATGAGCAGTTCTTC. As protein: CATGQGSYNEQFF.

This chain connects TRBV19 to TRBJ2-1, with 8 bases fitting TRBD1. The junction had 10 bases not matched to a gene; V was cut back by 10 bases and J by 5 bases. Germline CDR1 LNHDA, CDR2 SQIVND (reference sequence). The CDR3 consists of 14 residues. The DNA of the CDR3 is TGTGCCACCGCACACCAGGACAGGGACAATGAGCAGTTCTTC. Translated: CATAHQDRDNEQFF. The variable domain in full, with the rest retrieved from reference TRBV19 and TRBJ2-1, is DGGITQSPKYLFRKEGQNVTLSCEQNLNHDAMYWYRQDPGQGLRLIYYSQIVNDFQKGDIAEGYSVSREKKESFPLTVTSAQKNPTAFYLCATAHQDRDNEQFFGPGTRLTVL.

V is TRBV5-6 and J is TRBJ2-7; no reliable D call. V lost 0 bases, J lost 5 bases, and 9 bases lay in between. CDR3 length equals 13 residues. The germline V gene encodes CDR1 SGHDT and CDR2 YYEEEE. The DNA of the CDR3 is TGTGCCAGCAGCTTGGTAGCTTCTAACGAGCAGTACTTC. This encodes CASSLVASNEQYF.

J is TRBJ1-5 and V is TRBV30, with D possibly being TRBD1 (5 bases). Germline V lookup: CDR1 GTSNPN, CDR2 SVGIG (reference sequence). This CDR3 has 17 residues. Between the trimmed V and J ends, which lost 3 bases and 7 bases, there was a span of 25 bases. CDR3 loop: CAWRAPGSGFGGQPQHF. Written as DNA, the CDR3 is TGTGCCTGGAGGGCCCCAGGGTCCGGGTTTGGGGGGCAGCCCCAGCATTTT.

This clone was recorded only once. V and J are TRBV7-2 and TRBJ2-2; D may be TRBD2 (6 bases). The ends were cut back, 0 bases at V and 3 bases at J, with 11 bases in the middle. The CDR3 runs 16 residues. Germline values: CDR1 SGHTA, CDR2 FQGNSA. The CDR3 spells CASSLAGTPYTGELFF. The DNA for the CDR3 is TGTGCCAGCAGCTTAGCCGGGACTCCCTACACCGGGGAGCTGTTTTTT.

The genes are TRBV28 and TRBJ1-1; unclear D gene. CDR1 is MDHEN and CDR2 is SYDVKM in the germline V gene. CDR3 size: 12 residues. The V end lost 5 bases, the J end lost 9 bases, and 13 bases lay between the germline ends. The CDR3 region is CASSLGTGKAFF. In DNA, the CDR3 is TGTGCCAGCAGTCTTGGCACGGGAAAAGCTTTCTTT.

This clone is medium-sized. Written as DNA, the CDR3 is TGTGCCAGTACCGACTCCCCGGGTGGGTACGGGAAACTGTTTTTT. This encodes CASTDSPGGYGKLFF. V and J are TRBV19 and TRBJ1-4; D not resolved. CDR1 is LNHDA and CDR2 is SQIVND in the germline V gene (reference sequence). CDR3 length: 15 amino acids. V lost 7 bases to trimming and J lost 11 bases, with 23 bases between them.

A remark on this clone: At one end, the junction sequence differs from germline, possibly due to a read error. V and J are TRBV7-7 and TRBJ2-2; 8 bases match TRBD2. CDR1 and CDR2 from the germline V gene are SSHAT and FNYEAQ (reference sequence). CDR3 length: 14 amino acids. DNA for the CDR3: TGTGCTAGCAGCTTAGCGCGGGGGGCCGGGGAGCTGTTTTTT. Encoded protein: CASSLARGAGELFF.

This rearrangement joins TRBV4-2 to TRBJ2-1; the match to TRBD2 covers 13 bases. The V segment lost 5 bases and the J segment 6 bases; nucleotides outside the gene matches: 10. This CDR3 is 17 amino acids long. The germline gives CDR1 LGHNA, CDR2 YNFKEQ. The CDR3 DNA is TGTGCCAGCAGCGACAAGGGACTAGCGGGGCGCGTCAATGAGCAGTTCTTC. Its translation is CASSDKGLAGRVNEQFF.

V is TRBV7-8 and J is TRBJ2-7; TRBD2 matches at 7 bases. The V segment lost 5 bases and the J segment 5 bases; nucleotides outside the gene matches: 12. CDR1 and CDR2 (germline): SGHVS, FQNEAQ. The CDR3 is made up of 15 amino acids. The CDR3 region is CASSPGRVTPDEQYF. Here the CDR3 DNA reads TGTGCCAGCAGCCCAGGGAGGGTGACTCCGGACGAGCAGTACTTC.

The V gene is TRBV15, the J gene TRBJ1-5; D remains ambiguous. Germline values: CDR1 LNHNV, CDR2 YYDKDF (reference sequence). Trimming left V 0 bases short and J 6 bases short, with 3 bases between. CDR3 size: 12 residues. Here the CDR3 DNA reads TGTGCCACCAGCAGAGATCGTCAGCCCCAGCATTTT. It encodes CATSRDRQPQHF.

V and J are TRBV27 and TRBJ2-3; 11 bases are shared with TRBD1. Germline V CDR1 and CDR2: MNHEY, SMNVEV (reference sequence). This CDR3 has 14 residues. The junction had 6 bases not matched to a gene; V was cut back by 6 bases and J by 7 bases. Written as DNA, the CDR3 is TGTGCCAGCAGGATAGGACAGGGGGCGAATACGCAGTATTTT. Translated, it gives CASRIGQGANTQYF.

The chain carries TRBV5-1 and TRBJ2-5; 8 bases are shared with TRBD2. The germline CDR1 and CDR2 sequences are SGHRS and YFSETQ. Trimming at V came to 6 bases and at J to 4 bases, leaving 8 bases not matched to a gene. The length of the CDR3 is 14 residues. The chain's CDR3 is CASKPRGGGETQYF. CDR3 bases: TGCGCCAGCAAACCCCGGGGGGGCGGAGAGACCCAGTACTTC.

The chain uses TRBV28 and TRBJ2-1; 12 bases align to TRBD2. From germline, CDR1 is MDHEN and CDR2 SYDVKM. Trimming cost V 5 bases and J 7 bases; bases outside gene matches: 12. The CDR3 length is 17 residues. The CDR3 here is CASSGYKTSGSPNEQFF. As DNA, the CDR3 is TGTGCCAGCAGTGGATACAAGACTAGCGGGAGTCCGAATGAGCAGTTCTTC.

This sequence joins TRBV6-1 and TRBJ1-3; no clear D gene. Deletions cut 4 bases from V and 0 bases from J, with 10 bases between. The CDR3 spans 15 residues. Germline V gene sequence: CDR1 MNHNS, CDR2 SASEGT. The CDR3 region is CASSGWGGSGNTIYF. In DNA form, the CDR3 reads TGTGCCAGCAGTGGTTGGGGAGGCTCTGGAAACACCATATATTTT.